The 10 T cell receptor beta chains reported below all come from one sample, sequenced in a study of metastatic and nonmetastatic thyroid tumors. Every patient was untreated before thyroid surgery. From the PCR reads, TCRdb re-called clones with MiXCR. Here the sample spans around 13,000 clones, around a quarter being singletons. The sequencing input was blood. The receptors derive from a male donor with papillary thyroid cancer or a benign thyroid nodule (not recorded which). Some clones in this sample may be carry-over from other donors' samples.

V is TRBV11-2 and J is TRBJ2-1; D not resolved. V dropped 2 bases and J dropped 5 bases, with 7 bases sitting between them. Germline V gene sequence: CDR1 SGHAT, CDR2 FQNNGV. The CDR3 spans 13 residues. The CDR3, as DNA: TGTGCCAGCAGCTTATACCTTGACAATGAGCAGTTCTTC. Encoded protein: CASSLYLDNEQFF.

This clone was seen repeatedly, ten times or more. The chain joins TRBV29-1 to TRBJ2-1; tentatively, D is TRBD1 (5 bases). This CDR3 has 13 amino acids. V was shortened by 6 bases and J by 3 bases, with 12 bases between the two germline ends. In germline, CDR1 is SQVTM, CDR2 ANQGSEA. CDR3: CSVTDPYYNEQFF. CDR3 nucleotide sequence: TGCAGCGTGACAGACCCTTACTACAATGAGCAGTTCTTC.

The CDR3 DNA sequence: TGCGCCAGCAGCTTGGGGGCGGTGGACTATGGCTACACCTTC. As protein: CASSLGAVDYGYTF. The rearrangement links TRBV5-1 to TRBJ1-2; D ambiguous. Germline-derived CDR1 and CDR2 are SGHRS and YFSETQ. V dropped 0 bases and J dropped 3 bases, with 9 bases sitting between them. This CDR3 is 14 amino acids long.

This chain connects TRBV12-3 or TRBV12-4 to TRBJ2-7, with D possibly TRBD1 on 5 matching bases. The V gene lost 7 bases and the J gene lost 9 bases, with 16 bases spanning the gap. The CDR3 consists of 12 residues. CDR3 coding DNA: TGTGCCAGCAACAAGGAGCAGGGCTCGCAGTACTTC. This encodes CASNKEQGSQYF.

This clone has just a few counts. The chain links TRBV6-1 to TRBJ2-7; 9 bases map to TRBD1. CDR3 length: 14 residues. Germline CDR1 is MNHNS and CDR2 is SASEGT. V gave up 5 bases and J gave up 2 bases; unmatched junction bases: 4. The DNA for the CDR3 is TGTGCCAGCAGTCGGGACAGGGACGCCTACGAGCAGTACTTC. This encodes CASSRDRDAYEQYF.

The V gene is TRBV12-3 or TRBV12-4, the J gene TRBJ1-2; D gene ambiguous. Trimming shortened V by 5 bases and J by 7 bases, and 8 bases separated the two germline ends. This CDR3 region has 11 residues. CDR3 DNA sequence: TGTGCCAGCAGTCTTTTGGCTGGCTACACCTTC. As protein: CASSLLAGYTF.

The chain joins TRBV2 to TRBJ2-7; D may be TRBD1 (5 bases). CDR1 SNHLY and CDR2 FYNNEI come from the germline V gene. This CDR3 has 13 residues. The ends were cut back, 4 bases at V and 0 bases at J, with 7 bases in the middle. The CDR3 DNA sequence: TGTGCCAGCAGTGTAGGGGCCTCCTACGAGCAGTACTTC. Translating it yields CASSVGASYEQYF.

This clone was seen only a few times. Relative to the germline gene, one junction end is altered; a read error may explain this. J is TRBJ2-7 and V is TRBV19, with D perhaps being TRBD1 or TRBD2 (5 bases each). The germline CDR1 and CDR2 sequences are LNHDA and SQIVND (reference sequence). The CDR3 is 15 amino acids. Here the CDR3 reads CASGITGTDSYEQYF. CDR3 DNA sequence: TGTGCCAGTGGTATAACCGGGACCGACTCCTACGAGCAGTACTTC.

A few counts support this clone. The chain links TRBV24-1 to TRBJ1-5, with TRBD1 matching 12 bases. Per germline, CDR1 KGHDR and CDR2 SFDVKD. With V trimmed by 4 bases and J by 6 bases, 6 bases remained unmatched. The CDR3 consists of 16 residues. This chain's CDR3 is CATSEAGTGGSQPQHF. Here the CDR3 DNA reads TGTGCCACCAGTGAAGCCGGGACAGGGGGCAGTCAGCCCCAGCATTTT.

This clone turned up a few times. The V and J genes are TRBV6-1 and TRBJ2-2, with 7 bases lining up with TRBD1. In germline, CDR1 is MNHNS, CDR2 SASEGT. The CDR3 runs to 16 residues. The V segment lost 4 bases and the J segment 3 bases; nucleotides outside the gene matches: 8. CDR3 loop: CASSAMGTAYTGELFF. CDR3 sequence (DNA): TGTGCCAGCAGTGCCATGGGGACAGCATACACCGGGGAGCTGTTTTTT.